This T cell receptor beta chain emerged from a study of identical twins. Trimming took 5 bases from V and 3 from J, leaving 17 bases between them. CDR3 length: 15 residues. Each CDR3 protein is one row after TCRdb ran MiXCR on the 5' RACE reads. There are 200,000 or so distinct CDR3 sequences in the sample; about a sixth occur only once, and less than 45% lies in the top ten. At least ten counts were recorded for this clonotype. These data are also associated with another study on T cells expressing NK-cell markers.

This clonotype was sampled from a young woman in good health. The sample comprised CD8+ T cells sorted from blood. V usage is TRBV12-3 or TRBV12-4 and J usage is TRBJ2-7, with D possibly TRBD2 on 6 matching bases. The CDR3 here is CASSLPSDSIYEQYF. CDR3 bases: TGTGCCAGCAGTCTCCCTAGCGACAGTATCTACGAGCAGTACTTC.